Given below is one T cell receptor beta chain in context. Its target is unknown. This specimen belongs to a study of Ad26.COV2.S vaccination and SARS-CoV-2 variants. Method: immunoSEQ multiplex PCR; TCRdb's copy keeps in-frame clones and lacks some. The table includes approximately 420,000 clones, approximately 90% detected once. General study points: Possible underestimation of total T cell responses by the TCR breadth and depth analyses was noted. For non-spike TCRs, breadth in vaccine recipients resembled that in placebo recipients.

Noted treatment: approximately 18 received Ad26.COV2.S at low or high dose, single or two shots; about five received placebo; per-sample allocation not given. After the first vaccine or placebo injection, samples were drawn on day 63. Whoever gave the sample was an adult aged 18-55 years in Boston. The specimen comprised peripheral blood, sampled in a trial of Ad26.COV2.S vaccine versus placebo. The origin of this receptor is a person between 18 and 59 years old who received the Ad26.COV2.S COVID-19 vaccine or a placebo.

CDR3 protein: CASRPGQGYNSPLHF. The CDR3 nucleotides are TGTGCCAGCAGACCCGGACAGGGATATAATTCACCCCTCCACTTT. The rearrangement uses TRBV28 and TRBJ1-6; 8 bases align to TRBD1. With V trimmed by 6 bases and J by 4 bases, 5 bases remained unmatched. Germline CDR1 MDHEN, CDR2 SYDVKM. The CDR3 runs 15 residues.